This T cell receptor (beta chain) was found in a study of cytomegalovirus exposure and HLA in healthy donors. Study-level results: Using the classifier, cytomegalovirus status was reportedly diagnosed with high specificity and sensitivity. Most CMV-associated TCR beta chains were later found to appear HLA-restricted.

Germline V gene data show CDR1 as LGHNT and CDR2 as FRNRAP. Trimming stripped 5 bases from V and 7 bases from J, with 15 bases between. This CDR3 is 13 amino acids long. 13 Jbeta primers and 60 Vbeta primers were used for the PCR. The data were produced by immunoSEQ multiplex PCR, yet TCRdb's version contains in-frame clones alone and is incomplete. This table holds approximately 130,000 clones, 60% to 80% found once. Comments on this clone: Its antigen is currently unknown.

The TCR originated in a male donor in good health and CMV-seronegative. Specimen: PBMCs. The chain joins TRBV12-5 to TRBJ2-7, with D perhaps TRBD2 (6 bases). DNA of the CDR3: TGTGCTAGTGGTCCCCCGGGGGAGAGGGAGCAGTACTTC. It is translated as CASGPPGEREQYF. Drawing the rest from reference TRBV12-5 and TRBJ2-7, the complete variable domain is DARVTQTPRHKVTEMGQEVTMRCQPILGHNTVFWYRQTMMQGLELLAYFRNRAPLDDSGMPKDRFSAEMPDATLATLKIQPSEPRDSAVYFCASGPPGEREQYFGPGTRLTVT.